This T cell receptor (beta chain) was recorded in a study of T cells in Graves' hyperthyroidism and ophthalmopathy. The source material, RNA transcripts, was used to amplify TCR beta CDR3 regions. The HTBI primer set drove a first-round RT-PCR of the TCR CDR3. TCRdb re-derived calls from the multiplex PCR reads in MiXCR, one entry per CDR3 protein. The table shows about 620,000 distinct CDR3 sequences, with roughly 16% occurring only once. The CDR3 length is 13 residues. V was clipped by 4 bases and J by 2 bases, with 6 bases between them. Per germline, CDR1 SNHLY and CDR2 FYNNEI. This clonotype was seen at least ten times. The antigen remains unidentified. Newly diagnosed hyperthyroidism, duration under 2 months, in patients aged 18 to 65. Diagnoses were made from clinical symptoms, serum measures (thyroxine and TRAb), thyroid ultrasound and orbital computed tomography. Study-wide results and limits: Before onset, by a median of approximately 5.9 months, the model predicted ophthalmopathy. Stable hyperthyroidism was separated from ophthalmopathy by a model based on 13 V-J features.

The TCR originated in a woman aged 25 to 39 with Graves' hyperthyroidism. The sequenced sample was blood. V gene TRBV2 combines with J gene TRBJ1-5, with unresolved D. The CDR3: CASSVGRNQPQHF. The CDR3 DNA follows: TGTGCCAGCAGTGTAGGACGCAATCAGCCCCAGCATTTT.